These 24 T cell receptor beta chains share one sample of origin, sequenced in a study of prognosis after radiotherapy for stage I lung cancer. Two rounds of multiplex PCR amplified TCR beta CDR3 from genomic DNA. It was primers specific to each TRBV and TRBJ gene that first-round PCR used. TCRdb fed the multiplex PCR reads into MiXCR, producing one record per CDR3 protein. In the table there are some 10,000 distinct CDR3 sequences, around a third of which are singletons. The material was PBMCs, obtained before or after stereotactic body radiation therapy (not recorded which). Every receptor here comes from a donor aged 50 or older with non-small cell lung cancer.

With respect to this clonotype: It differs at one base from a far larger clone, so likely a read error. The V and J genes are TRBV24-1 and TRBJ2-1; TRBD2 is a possible D gene (6 bases). V gave up 4 bases and J gave up 13 bases, with 16 bases separating them. Germline lookup yields CDR1 KGHDR and CDR2 SFDVKD. This CDR3 is 13 amino acids long. CDR3 in amino acids: CATSDAGSETQFF. The CDR3 nucleotides are TGTGCCACCAGTGACGCGGGATCTGAGACCCAGTTCTTC.

By sample share, this clonotype is medium-sized. This chain links TRBV11-3 with TRBJ1-2; D is unclear. The V end was cut by 4 bases, the J end by 2 bases, with 8 bases between. The CDR3 has 13 amino acids. Germline assignment: CDR1 SGHNT and CDR2 YENEEA. The CDR3 coding sequence is TGTGCCAGCAGCTCCCAACAGAACTATGGCTACACCTTC. Amino acids: CASSSQQNYGYTF.

This clonotype was seen ten or more times. The genes are TRBV20-1 and TRBJ1-1, with D perhaps TRBD1 (5 bases). Trimming removed 3 bases from V and 4 bases from J, with 12 bases in between. The CDR3 is 13 residues long. The V gene's germline CDR1 is DFQATT and CDR2 SNEGSKA (reference sequence). The CDR3 coding sequence is TGCAGTGCTAGGATGACCACAGGCACTGAAGCTTTCTTT. It translates to CSARMTTGTEAFF.

Notes on this clonotype: This likely came from a read error, as a far larger clone is one base away. This rearrangement joins TRBV6-5 to TRBJ2-3; 10 bases map to TRBD2. Germline values: CDR1 MNHEY, CDR2 SVGAGI. The CDR3 sequence is 18 residues long. The CDR3 is CANSNFNSGRKETDTQYF. The CDR3 nucleotides are TGTGCCAACAGTAATTTCAATAGCGGGAGGAAAGAGACAGATACGCAGTATTTT.

The rearrangement links TRBV12-3 or TRBV12-4 to TRBJ2-2; 13 nucleotides line up with TRBD2. Trimming removed 4 bases from V and 7 bases from J; junction bases left unmatched: 9. The CDR3 runs to 17 residues. The CDR3 DNA is TGTGCCAGCAGTTCGGTCTCCGGACTAGCGGGAGTCGGGGAGCTGTTTTTT. It is translated as CASSSVSGLAGVGELFF.

This clonotype is termed medium-sized (0.01 to 0.1%). This rearrangement joins TRBV7-8 to TRBJ1-6, with D maybe TRBD1 (6 bases). Trimming left V 1 base short and J 4 bases short, with 8 bases between. There are 15 residues in the CDR3. Germline CDR1 and CDR2: SGHVS and FQNEAQ. The CDR3 coding sequence is TGTGCCAGCAGCTTAGGAGGACAGTATAATTCACCCCTCCACTTT. Encoded protein: CASSLGGQYNSPLHF.

This clonotype was observed a handful of times. The gene calls are TRBV9 and TRBJ2-1; the match to TRBD2 covers 12 bases. The germline gives CDR1 SGDLS, CDR2 YYNGEE. The CDR3 spans 16 residues. J gave up 4 bases and V 0 bases, and 2 bases lay outside the gene matches. CDR3 nucleotides: TGTGCCAGCAGCGTAGAGGGACTAGCGGGTTACAATGAGCAGTTCTTC. Protein: CASSVEGLAGYNEQFF.

Worth noting for this clonotype: A far larger clone is off by one base, so a read error is likely. V usage is TRBV2 and J usage is TRBJ2-5; 8 bases are a match to TRBD2. Germline-derived CDR1 and CDR2 are SNHLY and FYNNEI. The CDR3 length is 14 residues. Trimming took 7 bases from V and 11 from J; bases not matched to a gene: 15. The CDR3 region is CASTLSGMGYGQYF. In nucleotides, the CDR3 is TGTGCCAGCACCCTTAGCGGGATGGGGTACGGGCAGTACTTC.

There are many counts of this clonotype. The rearrangement links TRBV11-1 to TRBJ1-4; 9 bases match TRBD1. This CDR3 comprises 14 residues. From germline, CDR1 is SGHAT and CDR2 FQDESV (reference sequence). Trimming at V came to 6 bases and at J to 5 bases, leaving 4 bases not matched to a gene. This CDR3 reads CASSRGTGNEKLFF. Here the CDR3 DNA reads TGTGCCAGCAGTCGCGGGACAGGGAATGAAAAACTGTTTTTT.

This clonotype showed up many times. This sequence joins TRBV6-1 and TRBJ2-2; the match to TRBD2 covers 11 bases. This CDR3 region has 16 residues. V was pared by 6 bases and J by 7 bases, with 10 bases of the junction left unmatched. Germline V lookup: CDR1 MNHNS, CDR2 SASEGT. The CDR3 reads CASRGLAGGGGGELFF. CDR3 DNA: TGTGCCAGCAGGGGGCTAGCGGGGGGAGGCGGCGGGGAGCTGTTTTTT.

Remarks on this clonotype: It differs at one base from a far larger clone, so likely a read error. The gene calls are TRBV10-3 and TRBJ2-7; D possibly corresponds to TRBD1 (6 bases). Germline V gene data show CDR1 as ENHRY and CDR2 as SYGVKD. The CDR3 runs 19 residues. The germline V and J ends were trimmed by 3 bases and 7 bases, with 31 bases remaining between them. The DNA of the CDR3 is TGTGCCATCAGTGAACTGGGGGCTAGCAGGACATCGGGTGCCAATGAGCAGTACTTC. This gives the protein CAISELGASRTSGANEQYF.

The sample holds many counts of this clonotype. J is TRBJ1-5 and V is TRBV28, with D tentatively TRBD1 (5 bases). This CDR3 has 13 amino acids. CDR1 MDHEN and CDR2 SYDVKM come from the germline V gene. V was trimmed by 5 bases and J by 9 bases, leaving 14 bases between them. CDR3 region: CASSQGPGGPQHF. In DNA, the CDR3 is TGTGCCAGCAGTCAGGGCCCCGGGGGGCCCCAGCATTTT.

This clonotype was recorded at least ten times. The chain has TRBV6-2 or TRBV6-3 and TRBJ1-1, with D unresolved. The CDR3 contains 15 residues. Germline CDR1 MNHEY, CDR2 SVGEGT. The V gene lost 2 bases and the J gene lost 1 base, with 11 bases spanning the gap. The CDR3 sequence: CASSYGGVQNTEAFF. The CDR3 DNA sequence: TGTGCCAGCAGTTACGGAGGAGTCCAGAACACTGAAGCTTTCTTT.

This clonotype was counted many times. The J gene is TRBJ2-5, the V gene TRBV3-1; 7 nucleotides match TRBD1. Germline values: CDR1 LGHDT, CDR2 YNNKEL (reference sequence). There are 12 residues in the CDR3. Trimming cost V 3 bases and J 7 bases; bases outside gene matches: 2. The CDR3 loop reads CASSQDRPTQYF. DNA for the CDR3: TGTGCCAGCAGCCAGGACAGGCCGACCCAGTACTTC.

The genes are TRBV7-6 and TRBJ2-7, with 13 nucleotides matching TRBD2. CDR1 SGHVS and CDR2 FNYEAQ come from the germline V gene. This CDR3 comprises 16 residues. The trim removed 3 bases at V and 4 bases at J, leaving 6 bases unmatched. The CDR3 here is CASSFLGTSGAYEQYF. The CDR3 region has the DNA TGTGCCAGCAGCTTCCTCGGGACTAGCGGGGCTTACGAGCAGTACTTC.

This clonotype was observed many times. The V and J genes are TRBV10-3 and TRBJ1-2, with no clear D. Germline-derived CDR1 and CDR2 are ENHRY and SYGVKD. V shed 3 bases and J shed 14 bases, with 13 bases lying between them. The CDR3 consists of 11 residues. CDR3 sequence (DNA): TGTGCCATCAGTGATGTCGAAGGCTGGACCTTC. Encoded protein: CAISDVEGWTF.

Within the sample, this clonotype is medium-sized. The chain has TRBV20-1 and TRBJ2-1, with 11 bases fitting TRBD2. The CDR3 contains 15 residues. Germline CDR1 DFQATT, CDR2 SNEGSKA (reference sequence). V shed 0 bases, J shed 3 bases, and the junction held 1 base outside the gene matches. The CDR3 sequence: CSARDGTSGYNEQFF. DNA for the CDR3: TGCAGTGCTAGAGATGGGACTAGCGGCTACAATGAGCAGTTCTTC.

This clonotype has ten or more counts. The rearrangement joins TRBV10-3 to TRBJ1-1; possibly TRBD1 for D (5 bases). The ends were cut back, 6 bases at V and 2 bases at J, with 10 bases in the middle. The CDR3 extends over 13 amino acids. Germline assignment: CDR1 ENHRY and CDR2 SYGVKD. CDR3 DNA sequence: TGTGCCATCAGGGATACAGGTAACACTGAAGCTTTCTTT. Its protein is CAIRDTGNTEAFF.

The V gene is TRBV24-1, the J gene TRBJ2-3; 13 nucleotides agree with TRBD2. Germline V lookup: CDR1 KGHDR, CDR2 SFDVKD. This CDR3 is 16 amino acids long. Trimming at V came to 5 bases and at J to 5 bases, leaving 6 bases not matched to a gene. Here the CDR3 reads CATSGTGLAGVDTQYF. DNA of the CDR3: TGTGCCACCAGTGGGACAGGACTAGCGGGAGTAGATACGCAGTATTTT.

Ten or more counts support this clonotype. The chain is built from TRBV10-3 and TRBJ1-2, with 7 bases matching TRBD1. Looked up from germline, CDR1 is ENHRY and CDR2 is SYGVKD. The junction had 14 bases not matched to a gene; V was cut back by 5 bases and J by 5 bases. This CDR3 spans 16 amino acids. Here the CDR3 DNA reads TGTGCCATCAGTAGCCGACAGGGAACTTGGGATTATGGCTACACCTTC. Protein sequence: CAISSRQGTWDYGYTF.

The gene calls are TRBV19 and TRBJ2-7; the D is unclear. Germline values: CDR1 LNHDA, CDR2 SQIVND (reference sequence). V was shortened by 2 bases and J by 0 bases, with 8 bases between the two germline ends. This CDR3 comprises 14 residues. CDR3 protein: CASSIFESSYEQYF. As DNA, the CDR3 is TGTGCCAGTAGTATATTCGAGAGCTCCTACGAGCAGTACTTC.

This clonotype is judged medium-sized (0.01 to 0.1%). CDR3 residues: CASSYRTGETPLHF. The CDR3 DNA reads as TGTGCCAGCAGTTACCGGACAGGGGAAACACCCCTCCACTTT. The rearrangement uses TRBV6-5 and TRBJ1-6; 9 bases line up with TRBD1. The V gene's germline CDR1 is MNHEY and CDR2 SVGAGI. The CDR3 has 14 amino acids. The J segment lost 11 bases and the V segment lost 2 bases, leaving 4 bases of the junction unmatched.

This clonotype showed up just once. The chain is built from TRBV27 and TRBJ2-1; D may be TRBD2 (5 bases). V was pared by 10 bases and J by 2 bases, with 24 bases between. CDR3 length equals 17 residues. The germline CDR1 and CDR2 sequences are MNHEY and SMNVEV (reference sequence). CDR3 sequence (DNA): TGTGCCATCCCCTCAGCCGGAGGATCGCAGACCTACAATGAGCAGTTCTTC. Its protein product is CAIPSAGGSQTYNEQFF.

This clonotype qualifies as large. The V call is TRBV27, the J call TRBJ2-7; D perhaps matches TRBD1 (6 bases). The V gene lost 6 bases and the J gene lost 0 bases, with 12 bases spanning the gap. The CDR3 contains 14 residues. Germline assignment: CDR1 MNHEY and CDR2 SMNVEV (reference sequence). CDR3 loop: CASSGQMSSYEQYF. CDR3 nucleotides: TGTGCCAGCAGCGGACAGATGAGCTCCTACGAGCAGTACTTC.